This T cell receptor (beta chain) was recovered during a study of vaccination and CD4 T cells after COVID-19. The V and J ends lost 4 bases and 2 bases respectively, with 9 bases between them. The germline gives CDR1 MNHEY, CDR2 SVGAGI. This CDR3 region has 14 residues. Treatment specified: roughly ten-day PBMC culture with coronavirus spike peptide pools or control peptides (ViraFEST assay). The positive PCR dates, which preceded the US Alpha, Beta and Delta variants, fell between March and December 2020. Approximately 2 million PBMCs were grown per well alongside approximately 9.4 IU/ml IL-2 and about 9.5 ug/ml peptide pools. In this sample, this clonotype turned up a few times. Its antigen is as yet unknown. Study findings and constraints: SARS-CoV-2-reactive clonotypes rose nonsignificantly, with the median going from approximately 21 to 40.

CD4+ T cells that had been cultured provided DNA sequenced with the Oncomine TCR Beta short-read assay. Someone extracted genomic DNA from cultured CD4+ T cells. TCRdb recomputed calls from the PCR reads with MiXCR, one row per CDR3 protein. The sample holds some 20,000 distinct CDR3 sequences, approximately 40% seen once. The V and J genes are TRBV6-5 and TRBJ1-5; D gene ambiguous. The sequenced material came from CD4+ T cells from blood, cultured in vitro. This TCR was sampled from a human donor who had recovered from COVID-19. This CDR3 reads CASSSLGGNQPQHF. The CDR3 region has the DNA TGTGCCAGCAGTTCACTGGGTGGCAATCAGCCCCAGCATTTT.